The clone carrying this TCR beta chain was counted at least ten times. The antigen is unknown. The data belong to a study of breast tumors, draining lymph nodes, adjacent tissues. One entry per CDR3 protein, called by TCRdb with MiXCR from the multiplex PCR reads. The sample records 20,000 to 25,000 distinct CDR3 sequences, less than 25% being singletons. Findings and caveats of the study: Tumor T cell lymph node origin was a supported hypothesis, not proven. Data fit most tumor T cells coming from lymph node, expanding in tumor. Tumor TCR diversity was below lymph nodes but above nontumor tissue. Luminal-like breast cancer showed significantly greater tumor-nontumor repertoire similarity than basal-like breast cancer did.

The TCR was taken from a female donor with breast cancer. Some clones in this sample may be carry-over from other donors' samples. The specimen was breast tumor tissue.

Here the CDR3 DNA reads TGTGCCAGCAGCTTACCAATACGGGCTTCAATCTACGAGCAGTACTTC. Its protein is CASSLPIRASIYEQYF. The chain has TRBV5-5 and TRBJ2-7; the D is unclear. The V gene lost 2 bases and the J gene lost 3 bases, with 18 bases spanning the gap. CDR1 and CDR2 (germline): SGHKS, YYEKEE (reference sequence). The CDR3 has 16 amino acids. Together with reference TRBV5-5 and TRBJ2-7, the CDR3 gives the full variable domain: DAGVTQSPTHLIKTRGQQVTLRCSPISGHKSVSWYQQVLGQGPQFIFQYYEKEERGRGNFPDRFSARQFPNYSSELNVNALLLGDSALYLCASSLPIRASIYEQYFGPGTRLTVT.